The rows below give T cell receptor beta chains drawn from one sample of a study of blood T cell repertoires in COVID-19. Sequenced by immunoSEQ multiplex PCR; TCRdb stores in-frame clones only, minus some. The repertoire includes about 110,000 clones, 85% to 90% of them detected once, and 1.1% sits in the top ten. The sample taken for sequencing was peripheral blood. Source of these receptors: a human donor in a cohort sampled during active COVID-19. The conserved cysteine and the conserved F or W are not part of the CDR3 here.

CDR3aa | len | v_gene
ASSLEAAASYEQY | 13 | TRBV5-1
ASSQQGPSSNQPQH | 14 | TRBV19
ASRKLSGQSYEQY | 13 | TRBV6-5
ASSTSSRRVEQY | 12 | TRBV19
ASRGGASSYEQY | 12 | TRBV5-1
ASSWDRSSPEAF | 12 | TRBV28
ASSPGGVSGNTIY | 13 | TRBV18
ASRRGQGTTGELF | 13 | TRBV19
ASVPETSGKYNEQF | 14 | TRBV7-9
ASGDRGGGYT | 10 | TRBV6-5
ASSQDPRSRGTGELF | 15 | TRBV4-3
ASSSNIQAWGANVLT | 15 | TRBV5-1
ASSPRQGFSGEQY | 13 | TRBV11-2
SASRQGSSSGNTIY | 14 | TRBV20-1
ASRVAAGTTQY | 11 | TRBV19
ASSCQGHMNTEAF | 13 | TRBV7-3
ASSLGRGANYGYT | 13 | TRBV7-2
ASIMPSSSSYNEQF | 14 | TRBV10-2
ASSPGQGSTRSYEQY | 15 | TRBV18
ASSLGSSGSTYEQY | 14 | TRBV5-1
ASRAGQNTEAF | 11 | TRBV6-5
ASSARQGTYEQY | 12 | TRBV11-3
ARGTGVNFSYGYT | 13 | TRBV2
ASSPYRGGNTIY | 12 | TRBV5-1
ASSLREGSNQPQH | 13 | TRBV7-8
ASSLGGGQETQY | 12 | TRBV5-4
ASSLGGGGGNEQF | 13 | TRBV7-6
ASSLGGSGTDTQY | 13 | TRBV11-1
ASSLAGQGGYT | 11 | TRBV7-2
ASSANRGNEKLF | 12 | TRBV9
ASSEVPSGGAWADTQY | 16 | TRBV6-1
ASSPSGLGDSTDTQY | 15 | TRBV9
ASSSGQLPGNTIY | 13 | TRBV7-2
ASSAGAGGPHNEQF | 14 | TRBV5-6
ASSPLTPLRLIEKLF | 15 | TRBV2
ASSLGGSSGRYQETQY | 16 | TRBV11-2
ASSLTRDRVRTEAF | 14 | TRBV5-1
ASSSGQGVSSTDTQY | 15 | TRBV7-3
ASSPSGTLGYVEQF | 14 | TRBV6-6
ASSPRQGLNLYQETQY | 16 | TRBV27
ASSPKRTTSGRAAYQETQY | 19 | TRBV18
ASSESTGERHNYGYT | 15 | TRBV25-1
ASSKNGEQETQY | 12 | TRBV5-1
ATSEGGSGRWSNEQF | 15 | TRBV24-1
ASSLVHKNIQY | 11 | TRBV5-1
ASSQDPGANQPQH | 13 | TRBV4-2
ASSIARGQLTNSPLH | 15 | TRBV19
ASSRSTGGGTGELF | 14 | TRBV19
ASSVGQGAIYGYT | 13 | TRBV9
ATDGGLSYNEQF | 12 | TRBV6-5
ASSWRGGITEAF | 12 | TRBV27
ASTRPGVGELF | 11 | TRBV6-6